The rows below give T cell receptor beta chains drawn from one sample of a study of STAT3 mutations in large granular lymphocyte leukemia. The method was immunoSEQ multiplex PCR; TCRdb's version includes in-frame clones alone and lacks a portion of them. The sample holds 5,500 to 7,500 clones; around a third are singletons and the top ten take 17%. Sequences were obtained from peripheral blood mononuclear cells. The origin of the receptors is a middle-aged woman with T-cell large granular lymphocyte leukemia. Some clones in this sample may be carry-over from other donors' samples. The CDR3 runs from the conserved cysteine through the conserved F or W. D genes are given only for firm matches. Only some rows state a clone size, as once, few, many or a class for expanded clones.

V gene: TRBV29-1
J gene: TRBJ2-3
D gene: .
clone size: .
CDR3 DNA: TGCAGCGTTGATACTGGCGGGAAGGGCACAGATACGCAGTATTTT
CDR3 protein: CSVDTGGKGTDTQYF

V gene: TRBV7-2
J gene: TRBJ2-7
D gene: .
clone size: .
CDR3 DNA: TGTGCCAGCAGCCCTCCTATGGGCCAGGGGGGCGAGCAGTACTTC
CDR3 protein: CASSPPMGQGGEQYF

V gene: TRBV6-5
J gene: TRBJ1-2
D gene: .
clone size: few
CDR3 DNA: TGTGCCAGCAGTTACTCCTTCAGGGACACAGATGGCTACACCTTC
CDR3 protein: CASSYSFRDTDGYTF

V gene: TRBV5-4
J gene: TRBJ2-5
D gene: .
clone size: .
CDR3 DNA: TGTGCCAGCAGCTCGGACGTTCCCACGGAGACCCAGTACTTC
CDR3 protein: CASSSDVPTETQYF

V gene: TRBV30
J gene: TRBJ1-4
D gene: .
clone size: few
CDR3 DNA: TGTGCCTGGAGTAGAGGGGGTGAAAAACTGTTTTTT
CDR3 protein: CAWSRGGEKLFF

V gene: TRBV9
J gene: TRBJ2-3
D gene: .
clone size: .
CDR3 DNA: TGTGCCAGCAGCGTAGATAACGGGGCGCTTGCAGATACGCAGTATTTT
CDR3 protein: CASSVDNGALADTQYF

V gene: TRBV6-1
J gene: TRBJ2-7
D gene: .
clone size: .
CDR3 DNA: TGTGCCAGCAGTGTTGAGGCACAGGCCCTATACGAGCAGTACTTC
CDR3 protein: CASSVEAQALYEQYF

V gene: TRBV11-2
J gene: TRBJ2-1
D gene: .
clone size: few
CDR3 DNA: TGTGCCAGCAGCTTAGTTAGTGAGCAGTTCTTC
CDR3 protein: CASSLVSEQFF

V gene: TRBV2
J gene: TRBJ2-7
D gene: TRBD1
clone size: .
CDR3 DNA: TGTGCCAGCAGTGAATTTGGGACAGGGGACTACGAGCAGTACTTC
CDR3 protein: CASSEFGTGDYEQYF

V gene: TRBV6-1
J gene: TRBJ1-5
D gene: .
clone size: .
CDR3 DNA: TGTGCCAGCAGTGACCGGGACAACCAGCCCCAGCATTTT
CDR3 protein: CASSDRDNQPQHF

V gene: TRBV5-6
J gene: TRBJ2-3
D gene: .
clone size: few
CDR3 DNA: TGTGCCAGCAGCGGGGATACGCAGTATTTT
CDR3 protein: CASSGDTQYF

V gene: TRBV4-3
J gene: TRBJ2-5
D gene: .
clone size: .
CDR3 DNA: TGCGCCAGCAGCCAAGATGGGCTAGCCCGGGAGACCCAGTACTTC
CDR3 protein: CASSQDGLARETQYF

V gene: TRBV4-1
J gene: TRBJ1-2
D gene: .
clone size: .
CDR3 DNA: TGCGCCAGCAGCCCCGGACCGGGGGTGGCCTATGGCTACACCTTC
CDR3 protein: CASSPGPGVAYGYTF

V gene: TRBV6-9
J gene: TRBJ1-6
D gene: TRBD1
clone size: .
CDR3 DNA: TGTGCCAGCTTCGGGACAGGTGCCTATTCACCCCTCCACTTT
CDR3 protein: CASFGTGAYSPLHF

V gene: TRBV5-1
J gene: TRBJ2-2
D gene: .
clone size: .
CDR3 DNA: TGCGCCAGCAGCTTCGGCGGACGGAACACCGGGGAGCTGTTTTTT
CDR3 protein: CASSFGGRNTGELFF

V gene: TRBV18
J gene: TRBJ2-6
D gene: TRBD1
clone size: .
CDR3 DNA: TGTGCCAGCTCACTTACAGGGGTTGGGGCCAACGTCCTGACTTTC
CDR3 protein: CASSLTGVGANVLTF

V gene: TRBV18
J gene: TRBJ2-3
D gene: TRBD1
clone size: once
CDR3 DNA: TGTGCCAGCTCACCATTGACAGGGGCCGCAGATACGCAGTATTTT
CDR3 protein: CASSPLTGAADTQYF

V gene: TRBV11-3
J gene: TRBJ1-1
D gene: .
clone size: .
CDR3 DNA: TGTGCCAGCAGCCCCCGGGATGAAGCTTTCTTT
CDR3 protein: CASSPRDEAFF

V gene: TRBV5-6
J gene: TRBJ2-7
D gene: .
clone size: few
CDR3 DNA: TGTGCCAGCACCTTGGTGGTTGGGGGAGTCGATTACGAGCAGTACTTC
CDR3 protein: CASTLVVGGVDYEQYF

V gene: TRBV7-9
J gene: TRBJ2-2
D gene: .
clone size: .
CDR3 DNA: TGTGCCAGCAGAGGCCGGGGCGGAGGGGAGCTGTTTTTT
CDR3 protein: CASRGRGGGELFF

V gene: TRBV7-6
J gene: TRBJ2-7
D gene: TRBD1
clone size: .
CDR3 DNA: TGTGCCAGCAGCCTTTATGGGGGCGACAGGGACTACGAGCAGTACTTC
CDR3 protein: CASSLYGGDRDYEQYF

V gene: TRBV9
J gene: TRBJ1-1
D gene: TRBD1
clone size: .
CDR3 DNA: TGTGCCAGCAGCGTCGCCCCACCGGGACAGATAAACACTGAAGCTTTCTTT
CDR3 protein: CASSVAPPGQINTEAFF

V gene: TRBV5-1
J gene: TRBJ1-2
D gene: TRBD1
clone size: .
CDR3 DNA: TGCGCCAGCAGCCCGGGGACAGGTTCTTATTATGGCTACACCTTC
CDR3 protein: CASSPGTGSYYGYTF

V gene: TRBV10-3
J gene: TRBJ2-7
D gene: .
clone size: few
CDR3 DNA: TGTGCCAGTGCCCCCAATCCCTACGAGCAGTACTTC
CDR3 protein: CASAPNPYEQYF

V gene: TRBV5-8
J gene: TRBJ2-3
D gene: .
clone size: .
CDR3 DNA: TGTGCCAGCAGCTTTGACTATCAATACCCTCTCAGATACCCCCAGTATTTT
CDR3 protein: CASSFDYQYPLRYPQYF

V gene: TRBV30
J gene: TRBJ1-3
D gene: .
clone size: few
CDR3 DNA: TGTGCCTGGAGCGAGAGGAACACCATATATTTT
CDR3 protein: CAWSERNTIYF

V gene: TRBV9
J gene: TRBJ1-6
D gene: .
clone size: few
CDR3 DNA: TGTGCCAGCACCCGGACGGGGAAGTTTTCTAATTCACCCCTCCACTTT
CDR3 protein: CASTRTGKFSNSPLHF

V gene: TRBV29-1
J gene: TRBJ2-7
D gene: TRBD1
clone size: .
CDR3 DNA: TGCAGCGTTGTACGGGACAGTACCTACGAGCAGTACTTC
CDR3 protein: CSVVRDSTYEQYF

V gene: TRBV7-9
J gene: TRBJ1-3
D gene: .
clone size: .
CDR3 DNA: TGTGCCAGCACCGACAGTTACTCTGGAAACACCATATATTTT
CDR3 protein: CASTDSYSGNTIYF

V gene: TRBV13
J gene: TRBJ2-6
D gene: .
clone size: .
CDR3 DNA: TGTGCCAGCAGCTCGACGGAGCACAACGTCCTGACTTTC
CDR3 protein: CASSSTEHNVLTF

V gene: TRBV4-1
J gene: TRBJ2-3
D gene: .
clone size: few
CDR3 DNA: TGCGCCAGCAGCGAGAGGTCAGGGCGCACAGATACGCAGTATTTT
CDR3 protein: CASSERSGRTDTQYF

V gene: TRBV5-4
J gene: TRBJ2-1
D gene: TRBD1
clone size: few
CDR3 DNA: TGTGCCAGCAGCGAGGGACAGATGTACAATGAGCAGTTCTTC
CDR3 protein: CASSEGQMYNEQFF

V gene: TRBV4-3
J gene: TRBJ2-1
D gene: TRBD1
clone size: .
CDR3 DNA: TGCGCCAGCAGCCAAGGGACAGGGGGCCCGTACAATGAGCAGTTCTTC
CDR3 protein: CASSQGTGGPYNEQFF

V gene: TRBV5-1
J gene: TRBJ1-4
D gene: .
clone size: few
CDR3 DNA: TGCGCCAGCAGCTTGGGAGGGGTGGGCGAAAAACTGTTTTTT
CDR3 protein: CASSLGGVGEKLFF

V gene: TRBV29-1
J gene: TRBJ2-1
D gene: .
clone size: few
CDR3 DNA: TGCAGCGTGGACCTCCGACAAGCACACAATGAGCAGTTCTTC
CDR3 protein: CSVDLRQAHNEQFF

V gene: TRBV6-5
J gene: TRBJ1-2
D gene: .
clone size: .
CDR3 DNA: TGTGCCAGCAGTTACGTCCGGCAGGGAGTTGGCGGCTACACCTTC
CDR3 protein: CASSYVRQGVGGYTF

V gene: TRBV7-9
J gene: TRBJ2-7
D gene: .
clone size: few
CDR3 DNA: TGTGCCAGCAGCTTAGCGGTCAGACGAGGGGGTGAGCAGTACTTC
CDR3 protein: CASSLAVRRGGEQYF

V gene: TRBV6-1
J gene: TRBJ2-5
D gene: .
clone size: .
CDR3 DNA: TGTGCCGCACCTACAGGACTCTCCTGGGAGACCCAGTACTTC
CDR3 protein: CAAPTGLSWETQYF

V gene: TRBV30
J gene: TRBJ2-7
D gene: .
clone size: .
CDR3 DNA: TGTGCCTGGAGTGAGGCTTACGAGCAGTACTTC
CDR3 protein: CAWSEAYEQYF

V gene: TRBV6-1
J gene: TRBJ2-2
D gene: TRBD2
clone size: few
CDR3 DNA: TGTGCCAGCAGTCCTAGCGGGAACACCGGGGAGCTGTTTTTT
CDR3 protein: CASSPSGNTGELFF

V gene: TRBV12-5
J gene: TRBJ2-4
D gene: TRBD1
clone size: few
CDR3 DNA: TGTGCTAGTGGTGGCGGGACAGGAGAACGTTTTCTAGCCAAAAACATTCAGTACTTC
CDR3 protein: CASGGGTGERFLAKNIQYF

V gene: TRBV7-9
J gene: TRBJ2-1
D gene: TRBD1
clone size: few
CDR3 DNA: TGTGCCAGCAGCTTGGGGACAGCAGCCTACAATGAGCAGTTCTTC
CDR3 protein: CASSLGTAAYNEQFF

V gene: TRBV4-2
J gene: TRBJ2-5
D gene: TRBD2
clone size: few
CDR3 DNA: TGTGCCAGCAGCCCAGCGGGGGGAGAGACCCAGTACTTC
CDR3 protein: CASSPAGGETQYF